The present T cell receptor (beta chain) was sequenced within a study of blood T cell repertoires in COVID-19. Study context: COVID-19 samples, acute and convalescent, were from the United States, Italy and Spain. In each case, the material was cDNA or gDNA derived from T cells, B-cell-depleted T cells, or PBMCs.

Losses at the gene ends were 4 bases for V and 6 bases for J; bases not matched to a gene: 10. Germline-derived CDR1 and CDR2 are SGHRS and YFSETQ. The CDR3 contains 16 residues. The authors' processing: For nucleated cells, counts were estimated from reference gene primer amplification. Data came from immunoSEQ multiplex PCR; TCRdb stores just in-frame clones and leaves some out. The DNA was the basis for D and trimming; V, J and clone size are from that table. This sample has about 190,000 clones, with nearly 90% found just once. The source of this sequence is a man aged 45-65 years with acute or convalescent COVID-19. What was sequenced was peripheral blood. The chain employs TRBV5-1 and TRBJ2-3, with 11 bases lining up with TRBD2. CDR3 DNA sequence: TGCGCCAGCAGCCAAGGGTCTAGCGGGAGGCTGGATACGCAGTATTTT. Protein sequence: CASSQGSSGRLDTQYF.